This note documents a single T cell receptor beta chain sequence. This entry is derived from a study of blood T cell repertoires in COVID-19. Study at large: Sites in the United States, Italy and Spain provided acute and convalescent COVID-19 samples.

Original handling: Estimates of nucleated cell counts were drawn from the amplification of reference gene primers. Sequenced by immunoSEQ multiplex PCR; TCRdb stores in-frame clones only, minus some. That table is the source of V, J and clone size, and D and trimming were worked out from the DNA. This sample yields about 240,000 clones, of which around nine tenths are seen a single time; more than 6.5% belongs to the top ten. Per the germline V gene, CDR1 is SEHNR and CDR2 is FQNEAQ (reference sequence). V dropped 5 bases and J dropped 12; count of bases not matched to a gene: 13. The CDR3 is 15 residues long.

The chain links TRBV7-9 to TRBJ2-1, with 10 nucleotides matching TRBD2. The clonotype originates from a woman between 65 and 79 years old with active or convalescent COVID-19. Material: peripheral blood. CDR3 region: CASSLWPSGGHVQFF. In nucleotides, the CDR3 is TGTGCCAGCAGCCTGTGGCCTAGCGGGGGTCATGTGCAGTTCTTC.